This paragraph reports one TCR beta chain. Cohort placement rested on clinical history that participants reported themselves. This entry belongs to a study of blood T cell repertoires in COVID-19. Study-wide context: Samples of COVID-19 (acute and convalescent) were obtained from the United States, Italy and Spain.

Per the original methods: Nucleated cell counts were estimated from reference gene primer amplification. Libraries were prepared by immunoSEQ multiplex PCR; TCRdb keeps only in-frame clonotypes and omits some of them. The DNA gave D and trimming, while V, J and clone size come from that table. The data show about 240,000 clones, roughly 86% seen once. The V gene's germline CDR1 is MNHNY and CDR2 SVGAGI (reference sequence). The CDR3 contains 14 residues. V lost 3 bases and J 0 bases, leaving 8 bases between the germline ends. Sequencing input: PBMCs or T cells enriched from blood (not recorded which). The receptor was derived from a middle-aged woman with acute COVID-19. The chain is built from TRBV6-6 and TRBJ1-2; D unresolved. The CDR3 nucleotides read TGTGCCAGCAGTTATGGACTTTCTAACTATGGCTACACCTTC. It specifies CASSYGLSNYGYTF.